The clone carrying this T cell receptor beta chain was recorded many times. What it recognizes is unknown. One base away lies a much larger clone, so this may be a sequencing read error. Until they underwent thyroid surgery, no patient had received any treatment. Per the original methods: The study built a papillary thyroid cancer distant-metastasis classifier from CDR3 differences across clinicopathological groups. TCRdb reprocessed the PCR reads using MiXCR. These V and J calls are TCRdb output, not the study's own analysis. The sample contains around 53,000 clones, 17% of which appear only once. These data are taken from a study of metastatic and nonmetastatic thyroid tumors. Across the whole study: Comparative analysis of repertoires was undertaken across blood and tumor or nodule tissue obtained from malignant and benign thyroid patients. Whole-study findings and limits: Significantly higher TCR beta diversity was reportedly seen in malignant thyroid tumors than benign nodules, in blood and tumor.

V lost 7 bases and J lost 6; bases outside the gene matches: 10. Germline assignment: CDR1 MNHNS and CDR2 SASEGT. The CDR3 has 16 residues. V and J are TRBV6-1 and TRBJ2-1; 12 nucleotides match TRBD2. Sequenced sample: blood. This clonotype originated in a female donor with papillary thyroid cancer or a benign thyroid nodule (not recorded which). Some clones in this sample may be carry-over from other donors' samples. CDR3 DNA sequence: TGTGCCAGCATCACGACTAGCGGGAGAGGTGGCAATGAGCAGTTCTTC. It is translated as CASITTSGRGGNEQFF.